The sequence of this T cell receptor (beta chain) was determined in a study of blood T cell repertoires in COVID-19. Study summary: Acute and convalescent COVID-19 samples came from the United States, Italy and Spain.

Germline trimming cut 6 bases from V and 4 bases from J; bases unmatched to any gene: 6. This CDR3 spans 14 amino acids. Per germline, CDR1 ENHRY and CDR2 SYGVKD. The assay was immunoSEQ multiplex PCR, and TCRdb's table has in-frame clones only and misses some. This sample yields around 270,000 clones, of which roughly 86% are seen a single time; 8.5% to 10% belongs to the top ten. The TCR was taken from a man aged 35-49 years who had recovered from COVID-19. Specimen: peripheral blood. V gene TRBV10-3 combines with J gene TRBJ1-5; TRBD1 aligns across 7 bases. CDR3 amino acids: CAIRDGTDNQPQHF. The CDR3 DNA sequence: TGTGCCATCAGAGACGGGACAGATAATCAGCCCCAGCATTTT.